This T cell receptor (beta chain) was profiled in a study of blood T cell repertoires in COVID-19. Study overall: There were acute and convalescent COVID-19 samples, and they came from the United States, Italy and Spain.

This clone was seen a single time. Generated by immunoSEQ multiplex PCR, the TCRdb table keeps only in-frame clones and is missing some. The repertoire includes 53,000 or so clones, 85% to 95% of them detected once, and approximately 2.8% sits in the top ten. What was sequenced was peripheral blood. The TCR sequence derives from a human donor in a cohort sampled during active COVID-19.

CDR3 DNA: TGTGCCAGCAGATATCGGGACAGGGGTTATACCGGGGAGCTGTTTTTT. It encodes CASRYRDRGYTGELFF. The V call is TRBV5-6, the J call TRBJ2-2, with 10 bases that match TRBD1. The CDR3 has 16 amino acids. Trimming took 5 bases from V and 5 from J; bases not matched to a gene: 9. CDR1 SGHDT and CDR2 YYEEEE come from the germline V gene.